The 20 T cell receptor beta chains below all came from one sample that was sequenced in a study of PD-1 blockade in classical Hodgkin lymphoma. Regarding time point: newly diagnosed, previously untreated cHL patient sample. Magnetic negative selection purified CD4+ T cells from thawed PBMCs. Some clones are missing from TCRdb's copy, which holds only in-frame ones; the method was immunoSEQ multiplex PCR. The data hold some 35,000 clones, with roughly 89% observed a single time. The sample was CD4+ T cells from blood. All receptors come from a human donor with classical Hodgkin lymphoma.

This chain joins TRBV7-2 and TRBJ1-2, with 10 nucleotides matching TRBD1. This CDR3 spans 13 amino acids. After removal of 6 bases from V and 10 bases from J, the junction contained 8 bases not matched to a gene. Germline V gene lookup returns CDR1 SGHTA and CDR2 FQGNSA. The CDR3 loop reads CASRRSGTGDYTF. The CDR3 DNA is TGTGCCAGCAGACGGAGCGGGACAGGGGACTACACCTTC.

The chain carries TRBV9 and TRBJ2-7; TRBD1 matches 8 bases. There are 14 residues in the CDR3. Germline CDR1 reads SGDLS; CDR2 reads YYNGEE. V trimming: 5 bases; J trimming: 2 bases; junction bases outside the gene matches: 6. In DNA, the CDR3 is TGTGCCAGCAGTATAGGACAGGGACCCTACGAGCAGTACTTC. Encoded protein: CASSIGQGPYEQYF.

This chain connects TRBV7-2 to TRBJ1-2; D call uncertain. Per germline, CDR1 SGHTA and CDR2 FQGNSA. The CDR3 is 11 amino acids. Trimming took 5 bases from V and 8 from J, leaving 9 bases between them. CDR3 sequence (DNA): TGTGCCAGCAGCCCAAGGGAGGGCTACACCTTC. Translated: CASSPREGYTF.

This chain joins TRBV7-3 and TRBJ2-5; 9 positions agree with TRBD1. The CDR3 is 14 amino acids. V trimming: 5 bases; J trimming: 7 bases; junction bases outside the gene matches: 8. Germline-derived CDR1 and CDR2 are SGHTA and FQGTGA. For the CDR3, the DNA is TGTGCCAGCAGCCTCTGGACAGGGGACGGGACCCAGTACTTC. This codes for CASSLWTGDGTQYF. The full variable domain, with the rest looked up from reference TRBV7-3 and TRBJ2-5, is GAGVSQTPSNKVTEKGKYVELRCDPISGHTALYWYRQSLGQGPEFLIYFQGTGAADDSGLPNDRFFAVRPEGSVSTLKIQRTERGDSAVYLCASSLWTGDGTQYFGPGTRLLVL.

The J gene is TRBJ2-7, the V gene TRBV4-1; D is ambiguous. Trimming removed 1 base at V and 1 base at J, with 8 bases between. The CDR3 is 14 amino acids. Germline V gene sequence: CDR1 MGHRA, CDR2 YSYEKL. The CDR3 sequence is CASSQGLVSYEQYF. CDR3 bases: TGCGCCAGCAGCCAAGGACTTGTTTCCTACGAGCAGTACTTC.

This chain links TRBV7-2 with TRBJ1-5; no firm D call. V was clipped by 1 base and J by 2 bases, with 3 bases between them. The CDR3 length is 13 residues. Germline V gene lookup returns CDR1 SGHTA and CDR2 FQGNSA. CDR3 amino acids: CASSLGRNQPQHF. In DNA, the CDR3 is TGTGCCAGCAGCTTAGGGCGCAATCAGCCCCAGCATTTT.

The chain links TRBV6-5 to TRBJ2-2, with D possibly TRBD1 on 6 matching bases. Germline CDR1 reads MNHEY; CDR2 reads SVGAGI. CDR3 length: 15 amino acids. V was pared by 3 bases and J by 0 bases, with 8 bases between. CDR3 in amino acids: CASSYRTANTGELFF. The CDR3 DNA reads TGTGCCAGCAGTTATAGGACAGCGAACACCGGGGAGCTGTTTTTT.

The chain uses TRBV19 and TRBJ1-1, with 9 positions matching TRBD1. CDR3 length: 13 amino acids. CDR1 and CDR2 (germline): LNHDA, SQIVND (reference sequence). V gave up 6 bases and J gave up 7 bases; unmatched junction bases: 6. The DNA of the CDR3 is TGTGCCAGTAGGGACAGGGGAAGTGGTGAAGCTTTCTTT. This codes for CASRDRGSGEAFF.

This sequence joins TRBV7-9 and TRBJ2-7; D remains ambiguous. The CDR3 is 12 residues long. Trimming pared 2 bases from V and 6 bases from J, leaving 8 bases between. The V gene's germline CDR1 is SEHNR and CDR2 FQNEAQ (reference sequence). The CDR3 protein is CASSLQAREQYF. The DNA for the CDR3 is TGTGCCAGCAGCTTACAGGCGCGCGAGCAGTACTTC.

J is TRBJ2-7 and V is TRBV6-5; D not resolved. The ends were cut back, 0 bases at V and 2 bases at J, with 8 bases in the middle. In germline, CDR1 is MNHEY, CDR2 SVGAGI. The CDR3 totals 14 residues. CDR3 nucleotides: TGTGCCAGCAGTTACTCGTACGGAACCTACGAGCAGTACTTC. Translated: CASSYSYGTYEQYF.

V and J are TRBV5-1 and TRBJ1-2; maybe TRBD1 (5 bases). Germline V gives CDR1 SGHRS, CDR2 YFSETQ. The CDR3 sequence is 13 residues long. Between the trimmed V and J ends, which lost 4 bases and 5 bases, there was a span of 12 bases. In DNA, the CDR3 is TGCGCCAGCAGCATTGGGACGATATATGGCTACACCTTC. It codes for CASSIGTIYGYTF.

The V gene is TRBV2, the J gene TRBJ2-2, with D perhaps matching TRBD2 (7 bases). The CDR3 is 15 amino acids. V gave up 4 bases and J gave up 5 bases, with 14 bases separating them. CDR1 and CDR2 (germline): SNHLY, FYNNEI. The CDR3 spells CASSAAGAGTGELFF. The DNA of the CDR3 is TGTGCCAGCAGTGCTGCGGGGGCGGGAACCGGGGAGCTGTTTTTT.

This clone was seen only a few times. The rearrangement uses TRBV5-1 and TRBJ1-2; the match to TRBD1 covers 9 bases. This CDR3 has 14 residues. Germline V CDR1 and CDR2: SGHRS, YFSETQ. V gave up 1 base and J gave up 8 bases; unmatched junction bases: 6. CDR3: CASSLMGQGEGYTF. CDR3 nucleotides: TGCGCCAGCAGCTTGATGGGACAGGGCGAAGGCTACACCTTC.

This chain uses TRBV29-1 with TRBJ1-2; 8 bases map to TRBD1. The CDR3 is 17 amino acids. Germline CDR1 and CDR2: SQVTM and ANQGSEA. The V and J ends lost 0 bases and 1 base, in that order; junction bases with no gene match: 10. This CDR3 is CSVEDRSRGLFNYGYTF. The CDR3 DNA sequence: TGCAGCGTTGAAGATCGTTCCAGGGGGCTATTTAACTATGGCTACACCTTC.

The chain combines TRBV5-1 with TRBJ2-3, with TRBD2 as a possible D gene (5 bases). The CDR3 is 13 amino acids. V lost 3 bases and J lost 3, with 8 bases in between. Germline CDR1 is SGHRS and CDR2 is YFSETQ. The CDR3 coding sequence is TGCGCCAGCAGCTCGCGCGGGACAGATACGCAGTATTTT. Its translation is CASSSRGTDTQYF.

The table lists this clone with a count of one. The rearrangement joins TRBV5-1 to TRBJ2-2; D remains ambiguous. Germline V gives CDR1 SGHRS, CDR2 YFSETQ. The CDR3 covers 16 residues. The V gene lost 0 bases and the J gene lost 6 bases, with 15 bases spanning the gap. The CDR3 coding sequence is TGCGCCAGCAGCTTGGAATATCCTTCAGCCCCCGGGGAGCTGTTTTTT. Translating gives CASSLEYPSAPGELFF.

This clone came up once. J is TRBJ1-1 and V is TRBV5-1; D remains unclear. Germline CDR1 and CDR2: SGHRS and YFSETQ. This CDR3 has 14 residues. Trimming stripped 1 base from V and 3 bases from J, with 10 bases between. This CDR3 is CASSLQGRDTEAFF. CDR3 nucleotides: TGCGCCAGCAGCTTGCAAGGGAGGGACACTGAAGCTTTCTTT.

The gene calls are TRBV5-1 and TRBJ1-2; 7 bases align to TRBD1. CDR1 and CDR2 (germline): SGHRS, YFSETQ. There are 15 residues in the CDR3. J gave up 5 bases and V 4 bases, and 11 bases lay outside the gene matches. CDR3: CASSEGGTEGYGYTF. In nucleotides, the CDR3 is TGCGCCAGCAGCGAGGGAGGGACAGAGGGGTATGGCTACACCTTC.

The chain has TRBV7-9 and TRBJ2-3; 7 bases align to TRBD2. The ends lost 5 bases at V and 8 bases at J; junction bases unmatched: 7. The CDR3 runs 13 residues. CDR1 and CDR2 (germline): SEHNR, FQNEAQ (reference sequence). CDR3 sequence reads: CASSPGTTGTQYF. CDR3 in DNA: TGTGCCAGCAGCCCCGGGACTACGGGTACGCAGTATTTT.

V and J are TRBV10-1 and TRBJ2-1; 7 bases are shared with TRBD2. J was trimmed by 10 bases and V by 5 bases; bases with no gene match: 8. CDR1 WNHNN and CDR2 SYGVQD come from the germline V gene (reference sequence). This CDR3 comprises 13 residues. The DNA of the CDR3 is TGCGCCAGCAGTCCCGGGACGCGGGGGGAGCAGTTCTTC. It codes for CASSPGTRGEQFF.